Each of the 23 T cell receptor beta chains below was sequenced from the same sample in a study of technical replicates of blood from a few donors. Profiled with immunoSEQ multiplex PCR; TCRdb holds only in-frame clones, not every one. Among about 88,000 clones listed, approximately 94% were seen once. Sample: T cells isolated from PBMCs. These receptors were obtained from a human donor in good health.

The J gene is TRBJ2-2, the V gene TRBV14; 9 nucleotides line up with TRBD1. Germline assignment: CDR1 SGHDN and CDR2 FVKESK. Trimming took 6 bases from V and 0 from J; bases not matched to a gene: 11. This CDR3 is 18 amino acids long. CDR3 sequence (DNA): TGTGCCAGCAGTCCTGTCCCGGGACAGGGATCGAACACCGGGGAGCTGTTTTTT. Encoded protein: CASSPVPGQGSNTGELFF. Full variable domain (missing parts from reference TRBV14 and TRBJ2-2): EAGVTQFPSHSVIEKGQTVTLRCDPISGHDNLYWYRRVMGKEIKFLLHFVKESKQDESGMPNNRFLAERTGGTYSTLKVQPAELEDSGVYFCASSPVPGQGSNTGELFFGEGSRLTVL.

The CDR3 coding sequence is TGTGCCATCAGTGAGCCCGGGGGGGCGGGGACACCCCTCCACTTT. Amino acids: CAISEPGGAGTPLHF. The chain joins TRBV10-3 to TRBJ1-6; maybe TRBD1 (6 bases). This CDR3 has 15 residues. Trimming took 2 bases from V and 11 from J, leaving 16 bases between them. Germline V gene sequence: CDR1 ENHRY, CDR2 SYGVKD.

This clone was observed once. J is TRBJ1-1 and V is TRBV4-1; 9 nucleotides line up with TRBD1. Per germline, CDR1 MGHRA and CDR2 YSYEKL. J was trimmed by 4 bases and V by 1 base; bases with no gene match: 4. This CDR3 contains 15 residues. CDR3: CASSQATGGITEAFF. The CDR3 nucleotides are TGCGCCAGCAGCCAAGCCACAGGGGGCATCACTGAAGCTTTCTTT.

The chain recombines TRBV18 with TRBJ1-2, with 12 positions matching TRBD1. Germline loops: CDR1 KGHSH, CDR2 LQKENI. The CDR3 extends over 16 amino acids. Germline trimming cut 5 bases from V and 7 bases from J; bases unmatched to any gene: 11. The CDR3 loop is CASSIRDRGRFSGYTF. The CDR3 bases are TGTGCCAGCTCAATCCGGGACAGGGGGCGGTTTTCTGGCTACACCTTC.

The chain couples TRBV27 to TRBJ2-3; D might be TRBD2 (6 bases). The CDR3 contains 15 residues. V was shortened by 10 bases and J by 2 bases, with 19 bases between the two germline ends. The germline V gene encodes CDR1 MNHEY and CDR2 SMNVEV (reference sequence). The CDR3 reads CATTPRDWLTDTQYF. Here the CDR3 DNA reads TGTGCCACCACACCCCGGGACTGGCTCACAGATACGCAGTATTTT.

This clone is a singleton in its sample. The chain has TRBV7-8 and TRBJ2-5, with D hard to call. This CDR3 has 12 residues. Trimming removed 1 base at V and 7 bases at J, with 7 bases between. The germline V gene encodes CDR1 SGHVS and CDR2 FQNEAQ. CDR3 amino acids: CASSLGEATQYF. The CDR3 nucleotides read TGTGCCAGCAGCTTAGGAGAAGCGACCCAGTACTTC.

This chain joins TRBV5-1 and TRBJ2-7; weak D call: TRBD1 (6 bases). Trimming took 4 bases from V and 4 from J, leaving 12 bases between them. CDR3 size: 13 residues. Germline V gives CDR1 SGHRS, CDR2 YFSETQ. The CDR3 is CASSTGQLYEQYF. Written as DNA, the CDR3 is TGCGCCAGCAGCACCGGACAGTTATACGAGCAGTACTTC. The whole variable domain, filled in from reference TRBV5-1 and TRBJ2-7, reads KAGVTQTPRYLIKTRGQQVTLSCSPISGHRSVSWYQQTPGQGLQFLFEYFSETQRNKGNFPGRFSGRQFSNSRSEMNVSTLELGDSALYLCASSTGQLYEQYFGPGTRLTVT.

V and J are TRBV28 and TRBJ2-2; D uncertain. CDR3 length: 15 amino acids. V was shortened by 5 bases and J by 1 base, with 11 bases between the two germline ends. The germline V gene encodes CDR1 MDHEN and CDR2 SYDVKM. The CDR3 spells CASSPWRRNTGELFF. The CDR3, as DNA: TGTGCCAGCAGTCCTTGGCGGCGGAACACCGGGGAGCTGTTTTTT.

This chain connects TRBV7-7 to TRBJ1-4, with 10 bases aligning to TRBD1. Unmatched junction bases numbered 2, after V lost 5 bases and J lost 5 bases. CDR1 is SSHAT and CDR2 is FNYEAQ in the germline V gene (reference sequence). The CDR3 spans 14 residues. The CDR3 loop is CASSPGQGNEKLFF. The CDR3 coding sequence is TGTGCCAGCAGCCCGGGACAGGGGAATGAAAAACTGTTTTTT.

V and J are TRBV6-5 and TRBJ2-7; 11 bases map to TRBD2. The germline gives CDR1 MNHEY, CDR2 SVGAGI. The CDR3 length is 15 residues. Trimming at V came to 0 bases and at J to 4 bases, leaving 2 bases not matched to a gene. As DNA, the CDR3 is TGTGCCAGCAGTTACTCGTCTAGCGGGAGGTACGAGCAGTACTTC. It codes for CASSYSSSGRYEQYF.

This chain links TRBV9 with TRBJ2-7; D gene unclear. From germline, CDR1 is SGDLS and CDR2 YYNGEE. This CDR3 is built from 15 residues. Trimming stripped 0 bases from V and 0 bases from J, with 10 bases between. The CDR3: CASSVGQDSSYEQYF. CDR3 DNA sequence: TGTGCCAGCAGCGTAGGCCAGGATAGCTCCTACGAGCAGTACTTC.

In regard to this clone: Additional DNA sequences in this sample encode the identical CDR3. The CDR3: CASSTGGTEAFF. The CDR3 region has the DNA TGTGCCAGTAGTACGGGGGGGACTGAAGCTTTCTTT. The chain has TRBV27 and TRBJ1-1, with a tentative D call TRBD1 (5 bases). Per germline, CDR1 MNHEY and CDR2 SMNVEV (reference sequence). Deletions cut 9 bases from V and 5 bases from J, with 13 bases between. CDR3 length: 12 residues.

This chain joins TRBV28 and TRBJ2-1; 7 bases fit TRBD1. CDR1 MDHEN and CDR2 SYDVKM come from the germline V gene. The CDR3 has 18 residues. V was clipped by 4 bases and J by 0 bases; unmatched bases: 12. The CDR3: CASSSIKTGQSSYNEQFF. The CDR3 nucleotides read TGTGCCAGCAGTTCTATAAAGACAGGGCAAAGCTCCTACAATGAGCAGTTCTTC. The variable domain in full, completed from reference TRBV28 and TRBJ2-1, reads DVKVTQSSRYLVKRTGEKVFLECVQDMDHENMFWYRQDPGLGLRLIYFSYDVKMKEKGDIPEGYSVSREKKERFSLILESASTNQTSMYLCASSSIKTGQSSYNEQFFGPGTRLTVL.

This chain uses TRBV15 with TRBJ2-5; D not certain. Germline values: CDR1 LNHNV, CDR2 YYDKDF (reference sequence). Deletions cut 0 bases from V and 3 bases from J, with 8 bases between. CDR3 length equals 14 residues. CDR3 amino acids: CATSRDLLKETQYF. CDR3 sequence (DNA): TGTGCCACCAGCAGAGATTTGTTAAAAGAGACCCAGTACTTC.

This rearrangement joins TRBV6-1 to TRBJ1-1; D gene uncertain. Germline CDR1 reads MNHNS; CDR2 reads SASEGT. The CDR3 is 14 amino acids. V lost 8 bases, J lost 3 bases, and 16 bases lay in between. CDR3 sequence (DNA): TGTGCCAGCGAACGCGGGGTTACGGACACTGAAGCTTTCTTT. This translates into CASERGVTDTEAFF.

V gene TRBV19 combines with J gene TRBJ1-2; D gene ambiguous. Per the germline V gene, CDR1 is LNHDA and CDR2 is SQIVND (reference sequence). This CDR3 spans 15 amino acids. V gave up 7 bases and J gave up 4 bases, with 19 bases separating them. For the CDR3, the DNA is TGTGCCAGTACCCCCCGGGGAAAAGACTTCTATGGCTACACCTTC. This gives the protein CASTPRGKDFYGYTF.

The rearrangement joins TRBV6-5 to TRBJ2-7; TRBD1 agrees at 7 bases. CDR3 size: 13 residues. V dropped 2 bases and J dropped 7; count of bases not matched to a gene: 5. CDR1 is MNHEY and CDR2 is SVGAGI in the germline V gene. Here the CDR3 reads CASSYRDSREQYF. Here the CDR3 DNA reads TGTGCCAGCAGTTACCGGGACAGCCGGGAGCAGTACTTC.

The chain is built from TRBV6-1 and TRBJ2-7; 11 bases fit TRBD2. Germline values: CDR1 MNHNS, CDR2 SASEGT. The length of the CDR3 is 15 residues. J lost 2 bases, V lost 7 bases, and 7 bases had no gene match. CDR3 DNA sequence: TGTGCCAGCAATTCTAGCGGGAGGCGGGCCTACGAGCAGTACTTC. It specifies CASNSSGRRAYEQYF.

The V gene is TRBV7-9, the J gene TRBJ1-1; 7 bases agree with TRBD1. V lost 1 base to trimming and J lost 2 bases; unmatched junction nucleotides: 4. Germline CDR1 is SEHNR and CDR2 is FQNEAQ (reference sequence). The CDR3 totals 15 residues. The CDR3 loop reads CASSLENRGNTEAFF. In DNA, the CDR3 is TGTGCCAGCAGCTTAGAAAACAGGGGTAACACTGAAGCTTTCTTT.

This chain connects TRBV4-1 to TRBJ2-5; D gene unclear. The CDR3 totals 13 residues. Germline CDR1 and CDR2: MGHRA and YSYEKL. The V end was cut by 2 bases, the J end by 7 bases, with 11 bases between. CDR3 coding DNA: TGCGCCAGCAGCCAAAACCAAGCAAGGACCCAGTACTTC. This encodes CASSQNQARTQYF.

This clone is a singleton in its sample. The CDR3 sequence is CAWSVETGFSYEQYF. The CDR3 nucleotides are TGTGCCTGGAGTGTTGAGACAGGGTTCTCCTACGAGCAGTACTTC. This chain uses TRBV30 with TRBJ2-7, with 7 positions matching TRBD1. After removal of 0 bases from V and 0 bases from J, the junction contained 5 bases not matched to a gene. The germline V gene has CDR1 GTSNPN and CDR2 SVGIG (reference sequence). CDR3 length equals 15 residues. Full variable domain (remainder filled in from reference TRBV30 and TRBJ2-7): SQTIHQWPATLVQPVGSPLSLECTVEGTSNPNLYWYRQAAGRGLQLLFYSVGIGQISSEVPQNLSASRPQDRQFILSSKKLLLSDSGFYLCAWSVETGFSYEQYFGPGTRLTVT.

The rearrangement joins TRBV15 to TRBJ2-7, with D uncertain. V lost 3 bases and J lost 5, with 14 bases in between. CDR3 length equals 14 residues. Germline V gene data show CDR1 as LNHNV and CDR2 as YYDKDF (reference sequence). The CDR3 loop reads CATSSNLRFDEQYF. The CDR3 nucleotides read TGTGCCACCAGCAGTAACCTACGATTCGACGAGCAGTACTTC.

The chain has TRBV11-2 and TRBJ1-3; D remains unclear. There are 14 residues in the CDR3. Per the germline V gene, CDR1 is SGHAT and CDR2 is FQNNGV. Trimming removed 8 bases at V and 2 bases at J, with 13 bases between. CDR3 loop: CASAELRAGNTIYF. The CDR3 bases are TGTGCCAGCGCCGAGTTGAGGGCTGGAAACACCATATATTTT.